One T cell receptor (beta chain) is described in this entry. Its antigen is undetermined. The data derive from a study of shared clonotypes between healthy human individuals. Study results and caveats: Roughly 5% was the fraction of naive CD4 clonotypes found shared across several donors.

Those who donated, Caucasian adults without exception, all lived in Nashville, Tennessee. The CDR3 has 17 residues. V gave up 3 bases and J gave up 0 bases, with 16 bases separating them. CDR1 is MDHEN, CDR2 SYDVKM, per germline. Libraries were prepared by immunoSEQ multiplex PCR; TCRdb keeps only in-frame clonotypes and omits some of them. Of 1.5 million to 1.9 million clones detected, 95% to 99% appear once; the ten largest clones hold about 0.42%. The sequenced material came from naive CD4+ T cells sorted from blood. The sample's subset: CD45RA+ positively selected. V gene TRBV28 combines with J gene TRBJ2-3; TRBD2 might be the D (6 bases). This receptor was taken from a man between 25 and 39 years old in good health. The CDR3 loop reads CASSFGGTSRSTDTQYF. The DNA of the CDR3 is TGTGCCAGCAGTTTCGGCGGGACTTCCCGGAGCACAGATACGCAGTATTTT.